The 32 T cell receptor beta chains given below trace back to one sample, sequenced in a study of blood T cells in healthy people across ages. The second PCR ran 7 to 11 cycles with a sample-barcoded 5' primer and J-beta primers. Each CDR3 protein gets one entry after TCRdb re-called the 5' RACE reads with MiXCR. The sample shows more than 1,000,000 distinct CDR3 sequences, 20% to 25% of them seen only once. The same sample was also studied in work on T cells of mothers and their children.

The sample taken for sequencing was blood. The receptors here all came from a girl aged 2-10 years in good health.

This clonotype was seen a handful of times. The V call is TRBV7-2, the J call TRBJ2-3; D perhaps matches TRBD2 (6 bases). The V end was cut by 4 bases, the J end by 3 bases, with 14 bases between. The CDR3 spans 15 residues. Germline-derived CDR1 and CDR2 are SGHTA and FQGNSA. The CDR3: CASSYQPGGTDTQYF. For the CDR3, the DNA is TGTGCCAGCAGCTACCAACCCGGGGGTACAGATACGCAGTATTTT. Complete variable domain (other parts from reference TRBV7-2 and TRBJ2-3): GAGVSQSPSNKVTEKGKDVELRCDPISGHTALYWYRQSLGQGLEFLIYFQGNSAPDKSGLPSDRFSAERTGGSVSTLTIQRTQQEDSAVYLCASSYQPGGTDTQYFGPGTRLTVL.

This sequence joins TRBV29-1 and TRBJ1-2; possible D gene TRBD1, 6 bases. Trimming shortened V by 0 bases and J by 8 bases, and 19 bases separated the two germline ends. CDR1 is SQVTM, CDR2 ANQGSEA, per germline. The length of the CDR3 is 15 residues. CDR3 amino acids: CSVEDLQGPSGGYTF. The CDR3 bases are TGCAGCGTTGAAGACCTACAGGGCCCCTCTGGCGGCTACACCTTC.

This chain uses TRBV29-1 with TRBJ2-1, with 7 bases matching TRBD1. Germline CDR1 reads SQVTM; CDR2 reads ANQGSEA. Unmatched junction bases numbered 8, after V lost 3 bases and J lost 6 bases. There are 14 residues in the CDR3. The CDR3 here is CSVEGQSTFNEQFF. As DNA, the CDR3 is TGCAGCGTTGAGGGACAGAGTACCTTCAATGAGCAGTTCTTC.

This clonotype was detected a few times. V gene TRBV28 combines with J gene TRBJ2-5; maybe TRBD1 (5 bases). Matching the DNA end better, TRBJ2-7 makes the J call doubtful. This CDR3 region has 16 residues. Germline lookup yields CDR1 MDHEN and CDR2 SYDVKM. The CDR3 region has the DNA TGTGCCAGCAGTTTTTTAATCCAGGGCTCCCCCTACGAGCAGTACTTC. Its translation is CASSFLIQGSPYEQYF.

Of note for this clonotype: A read error may produce the germline difference seen at one junction end. V and J are TRBV15 and TRBJ1-2; 8 bases match TRBD1. The CDR3 consists of 15 residues. Looked up from germline, CDR1 is LNHNV and CDR2 is YYDKDF (reference sequence). The CDR3 loop reads CATSGETGQGEGYTF. Written as DNA, the CDR3 is TGTGCCACCAGCGGAGAAACTGGACAGGGTGAAGGCTACACCTTC.

This chain links TRBV2 with TRBJ2-3; D might be TRBD1 (6 bases). The CDR3 runs 14 residues. Per germline, CDR1 SNHLY and CDR2 FYNNEI. Trimming cost V 7 bases and J 2 bases, with 13 bases left between them. CDR3 protein: CASNRDIPTDTQYF. CDR3 DNA sequence: TGTGCCAGCAACCGGGACATTCCCACAGATACGCAGTATTTT.

This clonotype has more than one count but fewer than ten. J is TRBJ1-4 and V is TRBV6-1; a weak D match, TRBD1 (6 bases). With 6 bases removed from V and 5 bases from J, the gap between germline ends came to 28 bases. Germline CDR1 MNHNS, CDR2 SASEGT. The CDR3 runs to 19 residues. CDR3 bases: TGTGCCAGCAGCCCGATATGGGGGCAGACAGGCGACGAGAATGAAAAACTGTTTTTT. Amino acids: CASSPIWGQTGDENEKLFF.

This rearrangement joins TRBV2 to TRBJ2-5; no firm D call. Judging by the DNA end, TRBJ2-7 fits better; the J call may be wrong. From germline, CDR1 is SNHLY and CDR2 FYNNEI. The CDR3 extends over 11 amino acids. CDR3 nucleotides: TGTGCCAGCGGGAAGGCGTACGAGCAGTACTTC. This encodes CASGKAYEQYF.

The chain has TRBV29-1 and TRBJ2-2; 8 positions match TRBD2. Per the germline V gene, CDR1 is SQVTM and CDR2 is ANQGSEA. The CDR3 totals 14 residues. The V segment lost 5 bases and the J segment 3 bases; nucleotides outside the gene matches: 5. The DNA of the CDR3 is TGCAGCGTTATTCGGGAGGGGTACACCGGGGAGCTGTTTTTT. It specifies CSVIREGYTGELFF.

In its sample, this clonotype was seen a few times. V usage is TRBV3-1 and J usage is TRBJ1-2, with TRBD1 matching 7 bases. V lost 1 base and J lost 8; bases outside the gene matches: 1. Germline CDR1 and CDR2: LGHDT and YNNKEL (reference sequence). CDR3 length: 12 residues. The CDR3 bases are TGTGCCAGCAGCCAAGGACAGGGAGGCTACACCTTC. Encoded protein: CASSQGQGGYTF.

This clonotype appeared a few times. The chain uses TRBV4-2 and TRBJ2-1, with D uncertain. V was shortened by 0 bases and J by 6 bases, with 3 bases between the two germline ends. Germline V gene lookup returns CDR1 LGHNA and CDR2 YNFKEQ. The CDR3 contains 12 residues. The chain's CDR3 is CASSQDTNEQFF. In nucleotides, the CDR3 is TGTGCCAGCAGCCAAGATACCAATGAGCAGTTCTTC.

This clonotype occurred a few times. The chain has TRBV11-1 and TRBJ1-2; D is undetermined. This CDR3 is 16 amino acids long. Germline V gene lookup returns CDR1 SGHAT and CDR2 FQDESV (reference sequence). Deletions cut 1 base from V and 1 base from J, with 13 bases between. The CDR3 nucleotides are TGTGCCAGCAGCTTAGATGGTGTCGGAATTAACTATGGCTACACCTTC. Protein sequence: CASSLDGVGINYGYTF.

This clonotype was observed at least ten times. V and J are TRBV20-1 and TRBJ2-2, with 11 bases that match TRBD2. V lost 5 bases to trimming and J lost 4 bases; unmatched junction nucleotides: 9. Germline CDR1 DFQATT, CDR2 SNEGSKA (reference sequence). This CDR3 has 16 amino acids. This CDR3 is CSAQNIAGGLTGELFF. The CDR3 DNA is TGCAGTGCTCAAAATATAGCGGGAGGGCTCACCGGGGAGCTGTTTTTT.

This chain connects TRBV27 to TRBJ1-2; no firm D call. Germline-derived CDR1 and CDR2 are MNHEY and SMNVEV (reference sequence). Trimming took off 3 bases at V and 8 bases at J, with 19 bases between the two ends. The CDR3 spans 15 residues. The CDR3 region has the DNA TGTGCCAGCAGTTTGTCTGACCCCACGTATTGGGGCTACACCTTC. Protein sequence: CASSLSDPTYWGYTF.

J is TRBJ2-7 and V is TRBV11-3; TRBD1 agrees at 7 bases. The junction had 6 bases not matched to a gene; V was cut back by 1 base and J by 3 bases. Germline CDR1 and CDR2: SGHNT and YENEEA. The CDR3 spans 15 residues. The DNA for the CDR3 is TGTGCCAGCAGCTTAGCTGTGGGACAGAGCTACGAGCAGTACTTC. Its protein product is CASSLAVGQSYEQYF. Combining the CDR3 with reference TRBV11-3 and TRBJ2-7 gives the whole variable domain EAGVVQSPRYKIIEKKQPVAFWCNPISGHNTLYWYLQNLGQGPELLIRYENEEAVDDSQLPKDRFSAERLKGVDSTLKIQPAELGDSAVYLCASSLAVGQSYEQYFGPGTRLTVT.

The chain has TRBV10-3 and TRBJ2-1; no firm D call. CDR3 length: 12 residues. Trimming shortened V by 8 bases and J by 7 bases, and 12 bases separated the two germline ends. Germline CDR1 and CDR2: ENHRY and SYGVKD. The CDR3 loop reads CAIGRVLNEQFF. CDR3 sequence (DNA): TGTGCCATCGGTCGGGTCCTAAATGAGCAGTTCTTC.

The CDR3 spells CASGWSGANVLTF. The CDR3 coding sequence is TGTGCCAGCGGGTGGTCTGGGGCCAACGTCCTGACTTTC. The rearrangement joins TRBV5-5 to TRBJ2-6; the D is unclear. The CDR3 has 13 residues. CDR1 and CDR2 from the germline V gene are SGHKS and YYEKEE (reference sequence). Trimming stripped 7 bases from V and 1 base from J, with 6 bases between.

The rearrangement joins TRBV6-2 or TRBV6-3 to TRBJ2-5, with D perhaps matching TRBD2 (6 bases). V lost 5 bases to trimming and J lost 7 bases, with 20 bases between them. CDR1 and CDR2 from the germline V gene are MNHEY and SVGEGT. The CDR3 is 15 residues long. The CDR3: CASSLRPGLQTTQYF. The CDR3 DNA reads TGTGCCAGCAGTCTCCGACCGGGACTTCAGACGACCCAGTACTTC.

This clonotype has just a few counts. The chain carries TRBV11-2 and TRBJ1-1; the D gene is possibly TRBD1 (6 bases). The length of the CDR3 is 13 residues. V was pared by 10 bases and J by 4 bases, with 16 bases between. Germline assignment: CDR1 SGHAT and CDR2 FQNNGV. The CDR3 loop is CATTGWASTEAFF. The DNA of the CDR3 is TGTGCCACCACAGGGTGGGCGAGCACTGAAGCTTTCTTT.

This rearrangement joins TRBV20-1 to TRBJ2-5; D unclear. CDR3 length: 13 amino acids. Germline loops: CDR1 DFQATT, CDR2 SNEGSKA (reference sequence). The germline V and J ends were trimmed by 4 bases and 5 bases, with 14 bases remaining between them. The CDR3 loop reads CSAIVVDTETQYF. The CDR3 DNA is TGCAGTGCTATCGTAGTTGATACGGAGACCCAGTACTTC.

This sequence joins TRBV28 and TRBJ2-5; TRBD1 aligns across 10 bases. The DNA end is a closer match to TRBJ2-7, so the J assignment may be wrong. The CDR3 has 14 residues. Per germline, CDR1 MDHEN and CDR2 SYDVKM. CDR3 region: CASSKTGGYYEQYF. As DNA, the CDR3 is TGTGCCAGCAGTAAGACAGGGGGCTACTACGAGCAGTACTTC.

The genes are TRBV7-9 and TRBJ2-1, with a possible D match to TRBD1 (6 bases). The CDR3 loop spans 14 amino acids. The V gene's germline CDR1 is SEHNR and CDR2 FQNEAQ (reference sequence). V lost 1 base and J lost 10, with 14 bases in between. For the CDR3, the DNA is TGTGCCAGCAGCTTAGGCACACAGGGCGGGGAGCAGTTCTTC. The encoded protein is CASSLGTQGGEQFF.

This clonotype turned up a few times. V usage is TRBV19 and J usage is TRBJ1-5; TRBD1 matches 7 bases. The CDR3 has 14 residues. Per the germline V gene, CDR1 is LNHDA and CDR2 is SQIVND (reference sequence). Trimming cost V 4 bases and J 7 bases; bases outside gene matches: 7. CDR3 amino acids: CASSTRQGVQPQHF. DNA of the CDR3: TGTGCCAGTAGTACCCGACAGGGTGTCCAGCCCCAGCATTTT.

V is TRBV29-1 and J is TRBJ1-2; the D gene is possibly TRBD1 (5 bases). V gave up 7 bases and J gave up 7 bases, with 13 bases separating them. Per germline, CDR1 SQVTM and CDR2 ANQGSEA. CDR3 length equals 11 residues. CDR3 protein: CSATGTSGYTF. CDR3 sequence (DNA): TGCAGCGCCACCGGGACGTCTGGCTACACCTTC.

The chain uses TRBV7-2 and TRBJ2-1; D might be TRBD2 (6 bases). The assigned J gene may be wrong: the sequence end matches TRBJ2-7 better. The CDR3 has 15 residues. Germline V lookup: CDR1 SGHTA, CDR2 FQGNSA. The CDR3 loop is CASSLAIGSEYEQYF. The DNA of the CDR3 is TGTGCCAGCAGCTTAGCGATCGGGAGTGAGTACGAGCAGTACTTC.

This sequence joins TRBV27 and TRBJ2-7; 8 bases are shared with TRBD1. V lost 10 bases to trimming and J lost 2 bases; unmatched junction nucleotides: 4. The germline V gene has CDR1 MNHEY and CDR2 SMNVEV (reference sequence). The length of the CDR3 is 12 residues. As DNA, the CDR3 is TGTGCCACCATGGGACAGGCCTACGAGCAGTACTTC. Residues: CATMGQAYEQYF.

The table lists this clonotype with a count of one. The chain employs TRBV6-1 and TRBJ1-2; the D is unclear. CDR1 and CDR2 from the germline V gene are MNHNS and SASEGT. Trimming pared 1 base from V and 8 bases from J, leaving 8 bases between. This CDR3 spans 12 amino acids. CDR3 bases: TGTGCCAGCAGTGAAGAGATGTGGGGCTACACCTTC. Translated, it gives CASSEEMWGYTF.

The chain links TRBV20-1 to TRBJ2-1, with TRBD2 matching over 9 bases. Looked up from germline, CDR1 is DFQATT and CDR2 is SNEGSKA (reference sequence). V lost 0 bases and J lost 8; bases outside the gene matches: 8. CDR3 length equals 15 residues. The CDR3 nucleotides are TGCAGTGCTAGAGATATAACTAGCGGGCTCTATGAGCAGTTCTTC. It is translated as CSARDITSGLYEQFF.

The table lists this clonotype with many counts. The gene calls are TRBV9 and TRBJ1-4, with D hard to call. Per the germline V gene, CDR1 is SGDLS and CDR2 is YYNGEE. The CDR3 loop spans 13 amino acids. V was shortened by 3 bases and J by 6 bases, with 9 bases between the two germline ends. CDR3 loop: CASSGGLDEKLFF. The CDR3 DNA follows: TGTGCCAGCAGCGGCGGTTTAGATGAAAAACTGTTTTTT.

The V call is TRBV9, the J call TRBJ2-1; D possibly corresponds to TRBD2 (6 bases). Germline V gene sequence: CDR1 SGDLS, CDR2 YYNGEE. The CDR3 totals 18 residues. The V end was cut by 3 bases, the J end by 0 bases, with 19 bases between. The CDR3 reads CASSAWEEGSSSYNEQFF. The CDR3 bases are TGTGCCAGCAGCGCCTGGGAGGAAGGGAGTAGCTCCTACAATGAGCAGTTCTTC. Using reference TRBV9 and TRBJ2-1 for the parts outside the CDR3, the full variable domain is DSGVTQTPKHLITATGQRVTLRCSPRSGDLSVYWYQQSLDQGLQFLIQYYNGEERAKGNILERFSAQQFPDLHSELNLSSLELGDSALYFCASSAWEEGSSSYNEQFFGPGTRLTVL.

DNA of the CDR3: TGTGCCAGAAAAGGAAAGTATGGCTACACCTTC. Translated: CARKGKYGYTF. The chain employs TRBV11-2 and TRBJ1-2; D gene ambiguous. The CDR3 has 11 amino acids. Germline values: CDR1 SGHAT, CDR2 FQNNGV. Between the trimmed V and J ends, which lost 9 bases and 5 bases, there was a span of 10 bases.

The V call is TRBV29-1, the J call TRBJ2-1, with TRBD2 matching over 10 bases. With the DNA end fitting TRBJ2-5 better, the J assignment may be wrong. CDR3 length: 12 amino acids. The germline gives CDR1 SQVTM, CDR2 ANQGSEA. CDR3 DNA: TGCAGCGCAACTAGCGGGGAAGAGACCCAGTACTTC. Its protein product is CSATSGEETQYF.